The 3 T cell receptor beta chains presented below share a single source sample, sequenced in a study of blood T cell repertoires in COVID-19. The method was immunoSEQ multiplex PCR; TCRdb's version includes in-frame clones alone and lacks a portion of them. The sample gives about 170,000 clones, 70% to 90% of which show up once; about 6.9% is in the top ten. Input material: peripheral blood. The receptors derive from a man at least 80 years old with COVID-19, enrolled during active disease.

The V call is TRBV19, the J call TRBJ1-1; the match to TRBD1 covers 9 bases. V was pared by 3 bases and J by 5 bases, with 7 bases of the junction left unmatched. CDR3 length: 15 amino acids. Germline V gene data show CDR1 as LNHDA and CDR2 as SQIVND (reference sequence). CDR3 loop: CASSIHRGRKTEAFF. The CDR3, as DNA: TGTGCCAGTAGTATTCACAGGGGGCGAAAGACTGAAGCTTTCTTT.

This clone was observed a handful of times. This rearrangement joins TRBV18 to TRBJ1-1; D is unresolved. Looked up from germline, CDR1 is KGHSH and CDR2 is LQKENI. This CDR3 has 14 amino acids. V dropped 0 bases and J dropped 4 bases, with 9 bases sitting between them. In DNA form, the CDR3 reads TGTGCCAGCTCACCACCGTCGGTGTCCACTGAAGCTTTCTTT. Protein sequence: CASSPPSVSTEAFF.

The chain uses TRBV5-1 and TRBJ2-1, with a possible D match to TRBD2 (6 bases). The CDR3 runs to 15 residues. The V gene lost 4 bases and the J gene lost 6 bases, with 17 bases spanning the gap. CDR1 is SGHRS, CDR2 YFSETQ, per germline. This CDR3 reads CASSRAAGPLNEQFF. The CDR3 nucleotides are TGCGCCAGCAGCCGGGCCGCGGGGCCACTCAATGAGCAGTTCTTC.